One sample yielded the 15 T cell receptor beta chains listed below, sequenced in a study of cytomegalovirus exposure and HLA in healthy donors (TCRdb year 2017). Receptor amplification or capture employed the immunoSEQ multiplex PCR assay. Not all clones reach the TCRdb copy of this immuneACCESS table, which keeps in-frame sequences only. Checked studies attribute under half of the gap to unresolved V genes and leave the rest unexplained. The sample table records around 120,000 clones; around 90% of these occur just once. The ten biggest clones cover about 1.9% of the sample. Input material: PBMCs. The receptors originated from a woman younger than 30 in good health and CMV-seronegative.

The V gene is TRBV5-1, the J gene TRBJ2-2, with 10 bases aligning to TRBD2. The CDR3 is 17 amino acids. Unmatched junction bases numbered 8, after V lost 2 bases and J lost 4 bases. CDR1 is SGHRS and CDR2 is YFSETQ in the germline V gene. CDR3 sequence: CASSFAASGGSTGELFF. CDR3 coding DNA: TGCGCCAGCAGCTTCGCGGCTAGCGGGGGATCCACCGGGGAGCTGTTTTTT.

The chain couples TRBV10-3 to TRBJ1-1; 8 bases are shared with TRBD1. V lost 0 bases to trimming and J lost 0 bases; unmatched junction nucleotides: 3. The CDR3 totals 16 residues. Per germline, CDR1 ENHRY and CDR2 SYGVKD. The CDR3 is CAISESAGGLNTEAFF. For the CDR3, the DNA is TGTGCCATCAGTGAGTCCGCAGGGGGCTTGAACACTGAAGCTTTCTTT.

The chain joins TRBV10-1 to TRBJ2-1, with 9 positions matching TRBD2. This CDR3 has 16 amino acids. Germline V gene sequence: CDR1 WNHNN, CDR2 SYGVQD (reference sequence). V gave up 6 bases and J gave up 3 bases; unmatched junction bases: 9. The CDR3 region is CASSLSAGGSYNEQFF. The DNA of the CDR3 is TGCGCCAGCAGCCTCAGCGCGGGGGGGAGCTACAATGAGCAGTTCTTC.

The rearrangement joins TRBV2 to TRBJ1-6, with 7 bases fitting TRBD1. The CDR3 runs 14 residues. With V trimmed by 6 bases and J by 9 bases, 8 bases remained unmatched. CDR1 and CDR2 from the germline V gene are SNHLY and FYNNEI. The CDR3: CASRKGAQGSPLHF. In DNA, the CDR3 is TGTGCCAGCAGGAAGGGGGCGCAGGGTTCACCCCTCCACTTT. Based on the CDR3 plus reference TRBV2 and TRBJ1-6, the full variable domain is EPEVTQTPSHQVTQMGQEVILRCVPISNHLYFYWYRQILGQKVEFLVSFYNNEISEKSEIFDDQFSVERPDGSNFTLKIRSTKLEDSAMYFCASRKGAQGSPLHFGNGTRLTVT.

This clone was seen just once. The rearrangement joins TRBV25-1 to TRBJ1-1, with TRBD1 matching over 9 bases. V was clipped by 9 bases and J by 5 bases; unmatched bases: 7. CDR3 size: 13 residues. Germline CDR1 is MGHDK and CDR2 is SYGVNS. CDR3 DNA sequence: TGTGCCAGTATCGAACAGGGGGCGACTGAAGCTTTCTTT. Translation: CASIEQGATEAFF.

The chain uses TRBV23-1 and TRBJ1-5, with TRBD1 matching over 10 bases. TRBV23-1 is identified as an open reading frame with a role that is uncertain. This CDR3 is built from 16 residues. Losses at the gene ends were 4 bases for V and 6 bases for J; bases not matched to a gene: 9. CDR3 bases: TGCGCCAGCAGTCCTCCGGGTGGGACAGGGGTTCAGCCCCAGCATTTT. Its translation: CASSPPGGTGVQPQHF.

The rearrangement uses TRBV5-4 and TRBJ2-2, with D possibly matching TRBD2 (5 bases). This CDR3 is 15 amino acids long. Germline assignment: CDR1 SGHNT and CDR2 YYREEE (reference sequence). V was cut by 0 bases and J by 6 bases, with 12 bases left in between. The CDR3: CASSLGGINAGELFF. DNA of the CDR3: TGTGCCAGCAGCTTGGGAGGGATCAACGCCGGGGAGCTGTTTTTT.

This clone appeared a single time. DNA of the CDR3: TGTGCCAGCAGCAAAAACAGGCTTCCCGGGGAGCTGTTTTTT. Protein: CASSKNRLPGELFF. V gene TRBV7-8 combines with J gene TRBJ2-2; weak D call: TRBD1 (5 bases). Between the trimmed V and J ends, which lost 5 bases and 6 bases, there was a span of 13 bases. The CDR3 loop spans 14 amino acids. From germline, CDR1 is SGHVS and CDR2 FQNEAQ.

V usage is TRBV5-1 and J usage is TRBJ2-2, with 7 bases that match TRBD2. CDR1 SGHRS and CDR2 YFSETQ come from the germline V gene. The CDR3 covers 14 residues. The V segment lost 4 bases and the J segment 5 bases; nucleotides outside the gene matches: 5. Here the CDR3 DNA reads TGCGCCAGCAGCCCCGGGACTATAACCGGGGAGCTGTTTTTT. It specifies CASSPGTITGELFF.

CDR3 sequence (DNA): TGTGCCAGCAGCGAAGGGGGTTATCAGCCCCAGCATTTT. It yields the protein CASSEGGYQPQHF. The chain links TRBV6-6 to TRBJ1-5; D is possibly TRBD1 (6 bases). The germline V gene has CDR1 MNHNY and CDR2 SVGAGI (reference sequence). V was pared by 6 bases and J by 5 bases, with 11 bases between. CDR3 size: 13 residues.

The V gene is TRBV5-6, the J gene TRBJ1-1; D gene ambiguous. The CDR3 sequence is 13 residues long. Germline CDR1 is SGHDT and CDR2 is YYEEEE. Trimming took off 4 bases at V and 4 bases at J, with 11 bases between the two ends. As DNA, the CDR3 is TGTGCCAGCAGCCCCTTTAGGAGCACTGAAGCTTTCTTT. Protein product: CASSPFRSTEAFF.

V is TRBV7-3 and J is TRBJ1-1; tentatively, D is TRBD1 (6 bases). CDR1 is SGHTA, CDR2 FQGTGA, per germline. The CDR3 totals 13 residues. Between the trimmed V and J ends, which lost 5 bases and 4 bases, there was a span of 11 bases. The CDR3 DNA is TGTGCCAGCAGCACAGGGACCGGCACTGAAGCTTTCTTT. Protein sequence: CASSTGTGTEAFF.

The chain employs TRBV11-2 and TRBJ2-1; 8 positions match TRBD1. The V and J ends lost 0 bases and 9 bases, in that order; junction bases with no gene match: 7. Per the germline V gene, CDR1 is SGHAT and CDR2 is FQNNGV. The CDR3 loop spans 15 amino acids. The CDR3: CASSLDARGRGEQFF. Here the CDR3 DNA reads TGTGCCAGCAGCTTAGATGCCAGGGGGCGGGGTGAGCAGTTCTTC.

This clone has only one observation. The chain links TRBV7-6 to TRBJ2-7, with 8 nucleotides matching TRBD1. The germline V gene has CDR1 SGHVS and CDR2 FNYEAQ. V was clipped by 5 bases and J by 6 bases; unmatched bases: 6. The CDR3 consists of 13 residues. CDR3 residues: CASSLGQGGEQYF. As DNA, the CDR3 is TGTGCCAGCAGCCTAGGACAGGGTGGCGAGCAGTACTTC.

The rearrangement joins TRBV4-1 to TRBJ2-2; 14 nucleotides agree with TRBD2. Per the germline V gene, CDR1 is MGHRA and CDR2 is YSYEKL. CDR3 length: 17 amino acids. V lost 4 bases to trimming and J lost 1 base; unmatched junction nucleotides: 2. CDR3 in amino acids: CASSRGLAGGNTGELFF. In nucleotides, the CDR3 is TGCGCCAGCAGCCGCGGACTAGCGGGGGGGAACACCGGGGAGCTGTTTTTT.